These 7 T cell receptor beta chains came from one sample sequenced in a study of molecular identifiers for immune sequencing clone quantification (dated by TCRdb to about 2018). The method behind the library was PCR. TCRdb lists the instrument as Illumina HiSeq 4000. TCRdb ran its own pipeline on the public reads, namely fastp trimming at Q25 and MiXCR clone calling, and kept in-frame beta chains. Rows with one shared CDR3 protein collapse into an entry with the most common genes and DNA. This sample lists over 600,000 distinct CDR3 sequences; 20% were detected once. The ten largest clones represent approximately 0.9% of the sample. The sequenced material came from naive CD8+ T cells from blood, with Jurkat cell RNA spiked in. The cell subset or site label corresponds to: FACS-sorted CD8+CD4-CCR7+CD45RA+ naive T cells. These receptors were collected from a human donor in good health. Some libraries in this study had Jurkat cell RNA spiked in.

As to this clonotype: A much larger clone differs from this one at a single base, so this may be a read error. CDR3 sequence reads: CASSQSPAEAQCF. The DNA for the CDR3 is TGTGCCAGCAGCCAATCCCCGGCAGAGGCCCAGTGCTTC. V gene TRBV11-2 combines with J gene TRBJ2-5; D not certain. This CDR3 is 13 amino acids long. The germline gives CDR1 SGHAT, CDR2 FQNNGV. Full variable domain (remainder filled in from reference TRBV11-2 and TRBJ2-5): EAGVAQSPRYKIIEKRQSVAFWCNPISGHATLYWYQQILGQGPKLLIQFQNNGVVDDSQLPKDRFSAERLKGVDSTLKIQPAKLEDSAVYLCASSQSPAEAQCFGPGTRLLVL.

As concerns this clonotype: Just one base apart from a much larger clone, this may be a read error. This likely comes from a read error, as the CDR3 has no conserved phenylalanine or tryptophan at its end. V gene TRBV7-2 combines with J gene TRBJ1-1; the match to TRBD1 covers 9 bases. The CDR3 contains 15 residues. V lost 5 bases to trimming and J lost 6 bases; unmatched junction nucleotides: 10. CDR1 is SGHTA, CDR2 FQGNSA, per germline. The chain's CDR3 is CASSVITGGSAEAFL. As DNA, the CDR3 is TGTGCCAGCAGCGTAATTACAGGGGGCAGCGCTGAAGCTTTCCTT.

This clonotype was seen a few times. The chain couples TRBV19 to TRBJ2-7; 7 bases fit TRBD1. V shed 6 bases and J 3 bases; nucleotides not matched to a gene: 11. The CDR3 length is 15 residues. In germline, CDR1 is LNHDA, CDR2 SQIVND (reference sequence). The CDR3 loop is CASSPLGQRIYEQYF. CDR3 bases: TGTGCCAGTAGCCCCTTGGGACAGCGAATCTACGAGCAGTACTTC. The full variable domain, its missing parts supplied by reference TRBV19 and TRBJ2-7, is DGGITQSPKYLFRKEGQNVTLSCEQNLNHDAMYWYRQDPGQGLRLIYYSQIVNDFQKGDIAEGYSVSREKKESFPLTVTSAQKNPTAFYLCASSPLGQRIYEQYFGPGTRLTVT.

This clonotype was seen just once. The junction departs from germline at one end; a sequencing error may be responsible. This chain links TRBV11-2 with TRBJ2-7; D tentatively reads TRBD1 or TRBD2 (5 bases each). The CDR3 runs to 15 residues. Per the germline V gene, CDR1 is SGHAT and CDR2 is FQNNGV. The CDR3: CASSVEAGSSYEQHF. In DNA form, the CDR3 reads TGTGCCAGCAGCGTAGAGGCAGGGAGCTCCTACGAGCAGCACTTC. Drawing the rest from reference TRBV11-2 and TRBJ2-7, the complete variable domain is EAGVAQSPRYKIIEKRQSVAFWCNPISGHATLYWYQQILGQGPKLLIQFQNNGVVDDSQLPKDRFSAERLKGVDSTLKIQPAKLEDSAVYLCASSVEAGSSYEQHFGPGTRLTVT.

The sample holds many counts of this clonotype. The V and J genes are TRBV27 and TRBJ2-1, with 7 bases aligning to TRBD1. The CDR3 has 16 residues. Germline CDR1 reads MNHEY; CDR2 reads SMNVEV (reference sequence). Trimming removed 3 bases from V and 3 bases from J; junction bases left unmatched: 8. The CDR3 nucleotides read TGTGCCAGCAGTTTTCGGGGACAGAGCATCTACAATGAGCAGTTCTTC. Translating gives CASSFRGQSIYNEQFF.

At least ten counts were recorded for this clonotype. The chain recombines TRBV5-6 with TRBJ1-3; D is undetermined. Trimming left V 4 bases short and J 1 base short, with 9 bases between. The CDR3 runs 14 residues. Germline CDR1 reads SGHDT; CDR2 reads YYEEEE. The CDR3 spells CASSTQVSGNTIYF. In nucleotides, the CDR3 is TGTGCCAGCAGCACCCAGGTTTCTGGAAACACCATATATTTT.

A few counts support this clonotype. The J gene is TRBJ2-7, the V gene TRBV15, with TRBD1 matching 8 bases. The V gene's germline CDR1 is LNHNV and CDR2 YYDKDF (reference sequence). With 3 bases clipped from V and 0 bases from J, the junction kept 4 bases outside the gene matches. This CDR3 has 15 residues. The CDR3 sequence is CATSRRDRPSYEQYF. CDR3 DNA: TGTGCCACCAGCAGGAGGGACAGGCCCTCCTACGAGCAGTACTTC.